Shown below are 17 T cell receptor beta chains from a single sample sequenced in a study of graft-versus-host responses after intestinal transplantation. Generated by immunoSEQ multiplex PCR, the TCRdb table keeps only in-frame clones and is missing some. Counted here are fewer than 55,000 clones, around 96% occurring once; the ten biggest clones make up 0.2% to 0.25%. These TCRs' antigens remain unknown. Sequenced here: unstimulated CD8+ T cells sorted from spleen or lymph node cells, sampled before transplant. The receptors shown here come from a human donor who was the organ donor for an intestinal transplant.

The chain has TRBV7-9 and TRBJ1-1; D call uncertain. The V and J ends lost 5 bases and 0 bases respectively, with 10 bases between them. The germline V gene encodes CDR1 SEHNR and CDR2 FQNEAQ (reference sequence). The length of the CDR3 is 14 residues. The CDR3 DNA is TGTGCCAGCAGCCCCGGACGAATGAACACTGAAGCTTTCTTT. The encoded protein is CASSPGRMNTEAFF.

The chain couples TRBV9 to TRBJ2-5; 8 bases agree with TRBD2. The better agreement between TRBJ2-7 and the DNA end casts doubt on the J call. Per germline, CDR1 SGDLS and CDR2 YYNGEE. CDR3 size: 14 residues. The CDR3 reads CASSVGTSLNEQYF. Written as DNA, the CDR3 is TGTGCCAGCAGCGTAGGGACTAGCCTTAACGAGCAGTACTTC.

In DNA, the CDR3 is TGTGCCAGCCGGGGCCCGCGGATAAACACCATATATTTT. Protein sequence: CASRGPRINTIYF. V and J are TRBV28 and TRBJ1-3; D is perhaps TRBD1 (5 bases). The V end lost 8 bases, the J end lost 6 bases, and 14 bases lay between the germline ends. The CDR3 runs to 13 residues. Germline values: CDR1 MDHEN, CDR2 SYDVKM.

This chain connects TRBV2 to TRBJ1-1; D gene ambiguous. The germline V gene has CDR1 SNHLY and CDR2 FYNNEI. Trimming took 10 bases from V and 0 from J, leaving 9 bases between them. This CDR3 is 12 amino acids long. Here the CDR3 DNA reads TGTGCCACCCCGGACCTGAACACTGAAGCTTTCTTT. Translation: CATPDLNTEAFF.

Written as DNA, the CDR3 is TGCGCCAGCAGCCAAGGGCCGAGACAGGGCACTGAAGCTTTCTTT. Translated, it gives CASSQGPRQGTEAFF. The chain joins TRBV4-1 to TRBJ1-1, with TRBD1 matching 7 bases. This CDR3 spans 15 amino acids. J was trimmed by 4 bases and V by 1 base; bases with no gene match: 6. Germline V gene data show CDR1 as MGHRA and CDR2 as YSYEKL.

This chain links TRBV9 with TRBJ2-7, with D uncertain. The germline V gene has CDR1 SGDLS and CDR2 YYNGEE. This CDR3 is built from 12 residues. Trimming left V 3 bases short and J 3 bases short, with 7 bases between. The CDR3 spells CASSDGNYEQYF. Written as DNA, the CDR3 is TGTGCCAGCAGCGACGGAAACTACGAGCAGTACTTC. Drawing the rest from reference TRBV9 and TRBJ2-7, the complete variable domain is DSGVTQTPKHLITATGQRVTLRCSPRSGDLSVYWYQQSLDQGLQFLIQYYNGEERAKGNILERFSAQQFPDLHSELNLSSLELGDSALYFCASSDGNYEQYFGPGTRLTVT.

The CDR3 reads CASSQGTMMNTEAFF. The CDR3 DNA is TGCGCCAGCAGCCAGGGGACAATGATGAACACTGAAGCTTTCTTT. This chain joins TRBV4-3 and TRBJ1-1; weak D call: TRBD1 (6 bases). The V end lost 3 bases, the J end lost 0 bases, and 11 bases lay between the germline ends. This CDR3 has 15 residues. Germline CDR1 reads LGHNA; CDR2 reads YSLEER.

The V call is TRBV29-1, the J call TRBJ1-5; D gene uncertain. The CDR3 is 13 residues long. Germline V CDR1 and CDR2: SQVTM, ANQGSEA. The V end was cut by 3 bases, the J end by 0 bases, with 6 bases between. CDR3 sequence (DNA): TGCAGCGTTGAGGTTGCTAGCAATCAGCCCCAGCATTTT. Residues: CSVEVASNQPQHF.

The V and J genes are TRBV11-3 and TRBJ2-7; no clear D gene. In germline, CDR1 is SGHNT, CDR2 YENEEA. This CDR3 is built from 12 residues. V was cut by 5 bases and J by 1 base, with 6 bases left in between. The CDR3 region is CASSGRSYEQYF. The CDR3 DNA sequence: TGTGCCAGCAGCGGACGGTCCTACGAGCAGTACTTC. Drawing the rest from reference TRBV11-3 and TRBJ2-7, the complete variable domain is EAGVVQSPRYKIIEKKQPVAFWCNPISGHNTLYWYLQNLGQGPELLIRYENEEAVDDSQLPKDRFSAERLKGVDSTLKIQPAELGDSAVYLCASSGRSYEQYFGPGTRLTVT.

V and J are TRBV27 and TRBJ1-2; D is uncertain. Trimming took off 3 bases at V and 4 bases at J, with 15 bases between the two ends. Per germline, CDR1 MNHEY and CDR2 SMNVEV (reference sequence). The CDR3 is 15 residues long. Written as DNA, the CDR3 is TGTGCCAGCAGTTTGGGCTGGAACAGCCTCTATGGCTACACCTTC. Encoded protein: CASSLGWNSLYGYTF.

The CDR3 here is CASSQRTGEVEAFF. CDR3 sequence (DNA): TGTGCCAGCAGTCAGAGGACAGGGGAGGTGGAAGCTTTCTTT. The chain links TRBV27 to TRBJ1-1; 9 nucleotides line up with TRBD1. Germline V CDR1 and CDR2: MNHEY, SMNVEV (reference sequence). The junction had 9 bases not matched to a gene; V was cut back by 5 bases and J by 8 bases. The CDR3 consists of 14 residues.

This clone was seen a single time. The rearrangement joins TRBV5-1 to TRBJ2-4; possibly TRBD1 for D (6 bases). The CDR3 has 13 residues. The V and J ends lost 0 bases and 8 bases respectively, with 9 bases between them. Per the germline V gene, CDR1 is SGHRS and CDR2 is YFSETQ. The CDR3 is CASSLVAGDIQYF. Here the CDR3 DNA reads TGCGCCAGCAGCTTGGTTGCAGGGGACATTCAGTACTTC.

The rearrangement links TRBV4-1 to TRBJ1-2, with 9 positions matching TRBD1. This CDR3 is built from 15 residues. The V gene end was trimmed by 3 bases and the J gene end by 7 bases; junction bases not matched to a gene: 9. Per germline, CDR1 MGHRA and CDR2 YSYEKL. This CDR3 is CASSQGGTGFGGYTF. The CDR3 nucleotides read TGCGCCAGCAGCCAGGGCGGGACAGGGTTTGGTGGCTACACCTTC.

The V call is TRBV7-2, the J call TRBJ2-7, with 7 bases fitting TRBD1. Germline CDR1 SGHTA, CDR2 FQGNSA. CDR3 length: 14 amino acids. V shed 4 bases and J 0 bases; nucleotides not matched to a gene: 3. The CDR3 DNA sequence: TGTGCCAGCAGCTCATGGGACAGCTCCTACGAGCAGTACTTC. Amino acids: CASSSWDSSYEQYF. Full variable domain (remainder filled in from reference TRBV7-2 and TRBJ2-7): GAGVSQSPSNKVTEKGKDVELRCDPISGHTALYWYRQSLGQGLEFLIYFQGNSAPDKSGLPSDRFSAERTGGSVSTLTIQRTQQEDSAVYLCASSSWDSSYEQYFGPGTRLTVT.

The V gene is TRBV28, the J gene TRBJ1-5; D is unresolved. Germline V gene lookup returns CDR1 MDHEN and CDR2 SYDVKM. V was pared by 2 bases and J by 10 bases, with 9 bases between. The CDR3 contains 12 residues. The CDR3 spells CASSLIVNPQHF. In nucleotides, the CDR3 is TGTGCCAGCAGTTTAATAGTGAACCCCCAGCATTTT.

The rearrangement links TRBV7-9 to TRBJ1-1; D is uncertain. The CDR3 consists of 15 residues. Trimming took off 1 base at V and 3 bases at J, with 12 bases between the two ends. In germline, CDR1 is SEHNR, CDR2 FQNEAQ (reference sequence). This chain's CDR3 is CASSLDDGEYTEAFF. CDR3 nucleotides: TGTGCCAGCAGCTTAGATGACGGGGAGTACACTGAAGCTTTCTTT.

The chain recombines TRBV28 with TRBJ2-3, with D unclear. V was trimmed by 3 bases and J by 2 bases, leaving 0 bases between them. The CDR3 contains 11 residues. Germline lookup yields CDR1 MDHEN and CDR2 SYDVKM. The CDR3 spells CASSFTDTQYF. The DNA of the CDR3 is TGTGCCAGCAGTTTCACAGATACGCAGTATTTT.